What follows are 32 T cell receptor beta chains derived from one specimen sequenced in a study of synovial regulatory T cells in juvenile arthritis. TCRdb's table, derived via immunoSEQ multiplex PCR, lists solely in-frame clones and lacks some. This sample's table has 9,000 to 10,000 clones. The specimen sequenced was Treg cells from blood. Subset in this sample: remaining (HLA-DR-negative) circulating blood Treg cells. The origin of the receptors is a donor between 2 and 29 years old with juvenile idiopathic arthritis.

The rearrangement links TRBV4-2 to TRBJ1-2; TCRdb gives TRBD1 as the D gene, but with no DNA this cannot be confirmed. CDR1 is LGHNA, CDR2 YNFKEQ, per germline. The CDR3 sequence is 12 residues long. Only the protein is on record. CDR3 protein: CASSRGPYGYTF.

The genes are TRBV11-3 and TRBJ2-2; there is no DNA to check the TCRdb D call of TRBD2. Germline CDR1 SGHNT, CDR2 YENEEA. The CDR3 is 15 amino acids. No nucleotide data were recorded. The CDR3 spells CASSSHAGNTGELFF.

The chain links TRBV5-4 to TRBJ1-1. The CDR3 covers 15 residues. No nucleotide data were recorded. Germline V gives CDR1 SGHNT, CDR2 YYREEE (reference sequence). Here the CDR3 reads CASSLGRIMNTEAFF.

This chain uses TRBV4-1 with TRBJ2-2; lacking DNA, the TRBD1 call made by TCRdb goes unchecked. Germline CDR1 reads MGHRA; CDR2 reads YSYEKL. This CDR3 has 17 amino acids. The DNA is not on file. This chain's CDR3 is CASSRPSGQGDTGELFF.

The rearrangement uses TRBV6-5 and TRBJ2-6; the D call of TRBD2 rests on TCRdb alone, since no DNA is present to check it. The length of the CDR3 is 12 residues. DNA for this receptor is not on file. The germline gives CDR1 MNHEY, CDR2 SVGAGI. The CDR3 loop reads CASSSPGNVLTF.

The V gene is TRBV19, the J gene TRBJ1-3; without DNA, the TCRdb call of TRBD1 cannot be checked. CDR1 is LNHDA and CDR2 is SQIVND in the germline V gene (reference sequence). CDR3 size: 19 residues. DNA for this receptor is not on file. The CDR3 protein is CASSRRRTFTGSDGNTIYF. Using reference TRBV19 and TRBJ1-3 for the parts outside the CDR3, the full variable domain is DGGITQSPKYLFRKEGQNVTLSCEQNLNHDAMYWYRQDPGQGLRLIYYSQIVNDFQKGDIAEGYSVSREKKESFPLTVTSAQKNPTAFYLCASSRRRTFTGSDGNTIYFGEGSWLTVV.

The chain carries TRBV9 and TRBJ2-7; checking the TCRdb D call of TRBD2 is not possible without DNA. This CDR3 comprises 13 residues. Nucleotide data are not available. Germline values: CDR1 SGDLS, CDR2 YYNGEE. CDR3 in amino acids: CASSPTPGYEQYF.

The rearrangement links TRBV4-3 to TRBJ1-2. From germline, CDR1 is LGHNA and CDR2 YSLEER. The CDR3 consists of 16 residues. The record lacks a DNA sequence. CDR3 region: CASSQVRGGRHYGYTF.

The chain joins TRBV6-5 to TRBJ1-1. The CDR3 totals 13 residues. Only the protein is available. In germline, CDR1 is MNHEY, CDR2 SVGAGI. CDR3 loop: CASNVDRMTEAFF.

V usage is TRBV6-1 and J usage is TRBJ1-2. Germline CDR1 MNHNS, CDR2 SASEGT. The length of the CDR3 is 13 residues. Only the protein sequence is given. CDR3: CASSESVRGGYTF.

The rearrangement joins TRBV4-3 to TRBJ1-1; TCRdb picks TRBD1, but there is no DNA to check that call. The CDR3 consists of 15 residues. DNA is not on record. The germline CDR1 and CDR2 sequences are LGHNA and YSLEER. The CDR3 here is CASSQEGRLNTEAFF.

This chain joins TRBV7-2 and TRBJ1-4. The CDR3 runs to 16 residues. No DNA accompanies this entry. Germline V gene sequence: CDR1 SGHTA, CDR2 FQGNSA. CDR3 region: CASSLVPGRRGEKLFF.

V is TRBV6-5 and J is TRBJ1-3; the TCRdb D gene call, TRBD1, has no DNA to confirm it. The CDR3 sequence is 13 residues long. Only the protein sequence is given. In germline, CDR1 is MNHEY, CDR2 SVGAGI. This CDR3 is CASSYNTGNTIYF.

This chain uses TRBV18 with TRBJ2-7; the TCRdb call, TRBD1, lacks DNA for checking. The germline gives CDR1 KGHSH, CDR2 LQKENI. CDR3 length: 16 residues. DNA is not recorded here. The CDR3 is CASSPLGQGKGYEQYF.

The chain has TRBV19 and TRBJ1-2. The CDR3 totals 14 residues. No DNA is listed. Germline V lookup: CDR1 LNHDA, CDR2 SQIVND (reference sequence). CDR3 protein: CASSFGGGPYGGTF.

The chain is built from TRBV27 and TRBJ1-1. The CDR3 runs 11 residues. No DNA is listed. The V gene's germline CDR1 is MNHEY and CDR2 SMNVEV (reference sequence). This CDR3 is CASRGAGRAFF.

The rearrangement uses TRBV18 and TRBJ2-1; the D call of TRBD2 rests on TCRdb alone, since no DNA is present to check it. CDR1 and CDR2 (germline): KGHSH, LQKENI. The CDR3 length is 16 residues. No DNA has been recorded. The CDR3 here is CASSPILAGGRNEQFF.

The genes are TRBV15 and TRBJ2-7. This CDR3 has 13 amino acids. No nucleotide data were recorded. CDR1 and CDR2 (germline): LNHNV, YYDKDF (reference sequence). CDR3 region: CATSRDLVYEQYF.

This rearrangement joins TRBV20-1 to TRBJ1-1; absent DNA, TCRdb's TRBD1 call cannot be checked. This CDR3 contains 11 residues. The record lacks a DNA sequence. The germline gives CDR1 DFQATT, CDR2 SNEGSKA (reference sequence). The CDR3: CILQGNTEAFF.

V usage is TRBV19 and J usage is TRBJ2-1; lacking DNA, the TRBD2 call made by TCRdb goes unchecked. The germline gives CDR1 LNHDA, CDR2 SQIVND (reference sequence). The CDR3 sequence is 14 residues long. The DNA is not on file. This CDR3 is CASTPGRLATEQFF.

The rearrangement uses TRBV7-6 and TRBJ1-5; the D gene TCRdb calls, TRBD1, cannot be checked with no DNA. Germline V gene lookup returns CDR1 SGHVS and CDR2 FNYEAQ. The CDR3 loop spans 15 amino acids. No DNA sequence was recorded. CDR3 in amino acids: CASSLAGQLNQPQHF.

This chain joins TRBV19 and TRBJ1-2; the D gene TCRdb calls, TRBD1, cannot be checked with no DNA. This CDR3 spans 14 amino acids. The DNA is unrecorded. CDR1 and CDR2 from the germline V gene are LNHDA and SQIVND (reference sequence). CDR3 protein: CASSTWTGNYGYTF.

The chain joins TRBV19 to TRBJ1-4. Germline V gene data show CDR1 as LNHDA and CDR2 as SQIVND (reference sequence). This CDR3 comprises 13 residues. No DNA accompanies this entry. CDR3 protein: CATSVGVVEKLFF.

This rearrangement joins TRBV19 to TRBJ2-4; TCRdb's D gene call, TRBD1, goes unchecked for lack of DNA. Germline V gives CDR1 LNHDA, CDR2 SQIVND (reference sequence). CDR3 length: 15 amino acids. The protein alone is recorded here. The CDR3 loop is CASSLSRLAKNIQYF.

The chain carries TRBV19 and TRBJ2-7. CDR3 length equals 12 residues. The protein alone is recorded here. Germline V gene sequence: CDR1 LNHDA, CDR2 SQIVND (reference sequence). The CDR3 sequence: CASSLGPTEQYF.

This chain uses TRBV10-3 with TRBJ1-1; TCRdb's D gene call, TRBD1, goes unchecked for lack of DNA. CDR1 is ENHRY and CDR2 is SYGVKD in the germline V gene. This CDR3 spans 15 amino acids. No DNA is given. CDR3 region: CAISPLGTGNTEAFF.

The genes are TRBV19 and TRBJ1-1. Germline CDR1 LNHDA, CDR2 SQIVND (reference sequence). The CDR3 length is 13 residues. There is no recorded DNA. CDR3 region: CASTVLRGRGAFF.

The chain recombines TRBV9 with TRBJ1-3. This CDR3 is 16 amino acids long. No DNA sequence is on record. Germline values: CDR1 SGDLS, CDR2 YYNGEE. The CDR3 protein is CASSVVSKPSGNTIYF.

This rearrangement joins TRBV5-1 to TRBJ1-2; no DNA is available, so the TRBD1 call from TCRdb remains unchecked. Germline lookup yields CDR1 SGHRS and CDR2 YFSETQ. This CDR3 region has 14 residues. Nucleotide data are not available. The CDR3: CASSLVGQGRGYTF.

V usage is TRBV6-4 and J usage is TRBJ2-2; checking the TCRdb D call of TRBD2 is not possible without DNA. The CDR3 spans 16 residues. Only the protein sequence is given. The germline V gene has CDR1 MRHNA and CDR2 SNTAGT. CDR3 sequence: CASGPRAGGPDGELFF.

The J gene is TRBJ1-5, the V gene TRBV21-1. TRBV21-1 is reported as a pseudogene. This CDR3 region has 15 residues. DNA is not on record. The CDR3 region is CASSSRALGNQPQHF.

CDR3 sequence: CASSQGGRTINTEAFF. J is TRBJ1-1 and V is TRBV4-1; the TCRdb call, TRBD1, lacks DNA for checking. The CDR3 extends over 16 amino acids. The DNA sequence is not available. The germline CDR1 and CDR2 sequences are MGHRA and YSYEKL.